Presented here are 17 T cell receptor beta chains from one specimen sequenced in a study of cytomegalovirus exposure and HLA in healthy donors. Primers for the PCR totalled 60 Vbeta and 13 Jbeta. The data were produced by immunoSEQ multiplex PCR, yet TCRdb's version contains in-frame clones alone and is incomplete. Here the sample spans 95,000 to 150,000 clones, about three quarters being singletons. Sample: PBMCs. The receptors come from a woman aged 40 to 50 in good health and CMV-seropositive.

This clone was seen a few times. V gene TRBV7-3 combines with J gene TRBJ2-7; maybe TRBD2 (7 bases). From germline, CDR1 is SGHTA and CDR2 FQGTGA. V lost 0 bases, J lost 7 bases, and 13 bases lay in between. The CDR3 length is 14 residues. The CDR3 region has the DNA TGTGCCAGCAGCTTAACAGGGGAGGGGGGGGAGCAGTACTTC. Its translation: CASSLTGEGGEQYF.

This clone occurred once. The CDR3 region is CASSFSPTGNYGYTF. CDR3 in DNA: TGCGCCAGCAGCTTTAGCCCGACAGGGAACTATGGCTACACCTTC. The V call is TRBV5-1, the J call TRBJ1-2, with 7 bases matching TRBD1. CDR1 is SGHRS, CDR2 YFSETQ, per germline. The CDR3 runs 15 residues. The junction had 6 bases not matched to a gene; V was cut back by 2 bases and J by 2 bases.

This rearrangement joins TRBV6-5 to TRBJ1-2, with D perhaps matching TRBD1 (5 bases). V dropped 6 bases and J dropped 8 bases, with 13 bases sitting between them. The CDR3 extends over 12 amino acids. The germline gives CDR1 MNHEY, CDR2 SVGAGI. CDR3 in amino acids: CASSPQGEGYTF. For the CDR3, the DNA is TGTGCCAGCAGCCCTCAGGGCGAAGGCTACACCTTC.

The chain uses TRBV7-2 and TRBJ1-2; 7 positions match TRBD1. The germline V gene encodes CDR1 SGHTA and CDR2 FQGNSA. The CDR3 is made up of 16 amino acids. Unmatched junction bases numbered 16, after V lost 4 bases and J lost 8 bases. CDR3 region: CASSYDYISGGSGYTF. Written as DNA, the CDR3 is TGTGCCAGCAGCTATGATTATATCTCAGGGGGATCGGGCTACACCTTC. The whole variable domain, remainder taken from reference TRBV7-2 and TRBJ1-2, is GAGVSQSPSNKVTEKGKDVELRCDPISGHTALYWYRQSLGQGLEFLIYFQGNSAPDKSGLPSDRFSAERTGGSVSTLTIQRTQQEDSAVYLCASSYDYISGGSGYTFGSGTRLTVV.

This rearrangement joins TRBV6-5 to TRBJ1-1; D is uncertain. The CDR3 spans 13 residues. The ends were cut back, 7 bases at V and 5 bases at J, with 14 bases in the middle. Germline V lookup: CDR1 MNHEY, CDR2 SVGAGI. CDR3 nucleotide sequence: TGTGCCAGCACTGACCGGGTCGGGACTGAAGCTTTCTTT. This translates into CASTDRVGTEAFF.

The V call is TRBV7-8, the J call TRBJ2-1; 13 bases align to TRBD2. Germline loops: CDR1 SGHVS, CDR2 FQNEAQ. CDR3 size: 17 residues. J gave up 7 bases and V 0 bases, and 6 bases lay outside the gene matches. CDR3 sequence (DNA): TGTGCCAGCAGCTTAGCAGGGGGACTAGCGGGGAGGAATGAGCAGTTCTTC. It encodes CASSLAGGLAGRNEQFF.

This rearrangement joins TRBV6-5 to TRBJ2-3, with D uncertain. The CDR3 totals 14 residues. Germline assignment: CDR1 MNHEY and CDR2 SVGAGI. Trimming stripped 5 bases from V and 8 bases from J, with 17 bases between. CDR3: CASSQQPASGTQYF. DNA of the CDR3: TGTGCCAGCAGTCAACAACCGGCCTCGGGTACGCAGTATTTT.

This chain joins TRBV19 and TRBJ2-1; 8 nucleotides match TRBD1. The length of the CDR3 is 15 residues. Germline trimming cut 8 bases from V and 4 bases from J; bases unmatched to any gene: 10. Per germline, CDR1 LNHDA and CDR2 SQIVND (reference sequence). CDR3 in amino acids: CASSPLDRAYNEQFF. Written as DNA, the CDR3 is TGTGCCAGTTCCCCCCTGGACAGGGCGTACAATGAGCAGTTCTTC.

The J gene is TRBJ2-7, the V gene TRBV5-1; 10 nucleotides match TRBD1. Germline-derived CDR1 and CDR2 are SGHRS and YFSETQ. J was trimmed by 5 bases and V by 4 bases; bases with no gene match: 9. The CDR3 is made up of 15 amino acids. CDR3 protein: CASSRGDRGVDEQYF. The CDR3 DNA reads as TGCGCCAGCAGCCGCGGGGACAGGGGAGTCGACGAGCAGTACTTC.

The chain joins TRBV19 to TRBJ2-4; 8 bases fit TRBD1. Germline V lookup: CDR1 LNHDA, CDR2 SQIVND (reference sequence). V shed 6 bases, J shed 0 bases, and the junction held 7 bases outside the gene matches. The CDR3 covers 16 residues. The CDR3 DNA sequence: TGTGCCAGTAGCCCGAGGGACAGGTTAGCCAAAAACATTCAGTACTTC. As protein: CASSPRDRLAKNIQYF.

The genes are TRBV5-5 and TRBJ2-5; possibly TRBD2 for D (6 bases). Trimming removed 3 bases from V and 4 bases from J, with 13 bases in between. The CDR3 consists of 14 residues. The germline V gene has CDR1 SGHKS and CDR2 YYEKEE (reference sequence). The CDR3: CASSSIQGGETQYF. The CDR3 nucleotides read TGTGCCAGCAGCTCTATCCAGGGAGGAGAGACCCAGTACTTC.

This chain uses TRBV9 with TRBJ2-2; D is possibly TRBD1 (5 bases). The ends were cut back, 3 bases at V and 1 base at J, with 7 bases in the middle. The V gene's germline CDR1 is SGDLS and CDR2 YYNGEE. This CDR3 spans 14 amino acids. CDR3 protein: CASSAQGNTGELFF. For the CDR3, the DNA is TGTGCCAGCAGCGCCCAGGGGAACACCGGGGAGCTGTTTTTT.

J is TRBJ2-5 and V is TRBV7-2, with a possible D match to TRBD2 (6 bases). V lost 4 bases to trimming and J lost 5 bases, with 23 bases between them. The length of the CDR3 is 17 residues. Germline values: CDR1 SGHTA, CDR2 FQGNSA. This CDR3 reads CASSSRRGSGLQETQYF. The DNA for the CDR3 is TGTGCCAGCAGCTCCAGACGGGGTAGCGGTCTACAGGAGACCCAGTACTTC.

V and J are TRBV7-2 and TRBJ1-5, with 8 bases identical to TRBD1. V shed 3 bases, J shed 4 bases, and the junction held 2 bases outside the gene matches. This CDR3 has 14 residues. Germline CDR1 SGHTA, CDR2 FQGNSA. The CDR3 protein is CASSFGQGNQPQHF. CDR3 coding DNA: TGTGCCAGCAGCTTCGGACAGGGTAATCAGCCCCAGCATTTT.

This sequence joins TRBV6-1 and TRBJ1-6; D might be TRBD1 (5 bases). The CDR3 totals 15 residues. Per the germline V gene, CDR1 is MNHNS and CDR2 is SASEGT. Trimming stripped 3 bases from V and 6 bases from J, with 12 bases between. Here the CDR3 reads CASSEDRQTNSPLHF. CDR3 nucleotide sequence: TGTGCCAGCAGTGAGGATCGACAGACTAATTCACCCCTCCACTTT.

J is TRBJ1-1 and V is TRBV9, with 7 nucleotides matching TRBD1. The CDR3 length is 13 residues. The V segment lost 0 bases and the J segment 7 bases; nucleotides outside the gene matches: 3. Germline V gene sequence: CDR1 SGDLS, CDR2 YYNGEE. The CDR3 region is CASSVAGGIEAFF. DNA for the CDR3: TGTGCCAGCAGCGTAGCAGGGGGGATTGAAGCTTTCTTT.

The genes are TRBV4-3 and TRBJ1-5, with D possibly matching TRBD1 (6 bases). Germline V gene lookup returns CDR1 LGHNA and CDR2 YSLEER. Trimming removed 0 bases from V and 6 bases from J, with 12 bases in between. The CDR3 sequence is 15 residues long. CDR3 in amino acids: CASSQDPTGRQPQHF. CDR3 DNA sequence: TGCGCCAGCAGCCAAGATCCAACAGGGCGTCAGCCCCAGCATTTT.